The T cell receptor beta chain under discussion was sequenced for a study of neurological immune-mediated disorders. A few counts support this clonotype. A single record per CDR3 protein comes from TCRdb applying MiXCR to the 5' RACE reads. This table has roughly 66,000 distinct CDR3 sequences, about 5% appearing once. Germline loops: CDR1 LNHDA, CDR2 SQIVND (reference sequence). CDR3 size: 13 residues. V lost 6 bases to trimming and J lost 6 bases, with 12 bases between them. The TCR originated in an older woman with multiple sclerosis. The sample consisted of PBMCs. The chain uses TRBV19 and TRBJ2-1; D possibly corresponds to TRBD1 (7 bases). The CDR3 region is CASRSGGLNEQFF. CDR3 DNA sequence: TGTGCCAGTAGATCAGGGGGGCTCAATGAGCAGTTCTTC.